The sequence of this TCR beta chain was determined in a study of beta chain features in type 1 diabetes. Findings of the study overall: Significant though moderate, a shortening of TCRB CDR3s appeared in all four CD4+ subsets of Type 1 diabetes patients.

Every sorted population was more than 95% pure. This CDR3 is built from 13 residues. Germline values: CDR1 SGHTA, CDR2 FQGNSA. Every bit of the isolated RNA underwent reverse transcription, so sequencing read expressed TCRB transcripts. The table came from immunoSEQ multiplex PCR; TCRdb's copy has only in-frame clones and leaves some out. The sample lists more than 300,000 clones, 8.5% to 10% occurring once. Points on this clone: What it binds is not known.

This receptor was identified in a young man with type 1 diabetes. Sequenced sample: central memory CD4+ T cells from blood. V and J are TRBV7-2 and TRBJ2-5; weak D call: TRBD2 (5 bases). The J call may be faulty, since TRBJ2-7 better matches the DNA end. CDR3 nucleotides: TGTGCCAGCAGCGAGATTAGGGAGTACGAGCAGTACTTC. This gives the protein CASSEIREYEQYF.